This T cell receptor (beta chain) was identified during a study of tumor-infiltrating lymphocytes in primary liver carcinoma. About the study: Enrolled patients were male and female, aged 30 to 69 years.

TCR beta cDNA was prepared out of approximately 470 ng total RNA by means of a constant-region primer. Libraries of TCR beta came from three nested multiplex PCR rounds with slightly modified ARM-PCR. The two initial PCR rounds, about 9 cycles each, used TRBV1-TRBV30 forward and C-beta reverse primers. TCRdb fed the multiplex PCR reads into MiXCR, producing one record per CDR3 protein. The profile shows roughly 78,000 distinct CDR3 sequences, about 70% of them singletons. Both RNA and DNA were isolated together from about 19-30 mg of bulk tissue that had not been sorted. Germline CDR1 LGHNA, CDR2 YNFKEQ. V gave up 2 bases and J gave up 4 bases; unmatched junction bases: 11. The CDR3 runs to 17 residues.

This chain connects TRBV4-2 to TRBJ1-3; 7 positions agree with TRBD1. This receptor was obtained from a woman aged 55-70 years with primary liver carcinoma and hepatitis B virus infection. Input material: liver tumor tissue from sampling region 4. Subset meaning: tumor region T4, right-lateral pole. CDR3: CASSQYRGGFIGNTIYF. CDR3 nucleotides: TGTGCCAGCAGCCAATATAGAGGGGGCTTTATCGGAAACACCATATATTTT.